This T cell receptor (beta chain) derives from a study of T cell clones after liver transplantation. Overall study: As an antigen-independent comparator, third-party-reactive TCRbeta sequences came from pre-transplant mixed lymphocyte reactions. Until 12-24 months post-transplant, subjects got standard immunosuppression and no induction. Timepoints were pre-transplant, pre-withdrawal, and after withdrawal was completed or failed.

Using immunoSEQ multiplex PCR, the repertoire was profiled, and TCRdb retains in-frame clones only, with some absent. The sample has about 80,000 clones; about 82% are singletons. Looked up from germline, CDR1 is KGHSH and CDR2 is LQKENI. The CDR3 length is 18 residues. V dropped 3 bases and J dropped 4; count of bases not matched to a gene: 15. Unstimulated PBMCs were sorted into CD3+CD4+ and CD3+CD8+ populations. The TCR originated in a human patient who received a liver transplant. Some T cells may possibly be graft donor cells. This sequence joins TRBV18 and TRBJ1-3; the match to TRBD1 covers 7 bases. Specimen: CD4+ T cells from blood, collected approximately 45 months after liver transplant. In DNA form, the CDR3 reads TGTGCCAGCTCACCCCTGATCACCCGAAGGGGGCGAGGAAACACCATATATTTT. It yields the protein CASSPLITRRGRGNTIYF.